This T cell receptor (beta chain) was recorded in a study of cytomegalovirus exposure and HLA in healthy donors (dated by TCRdb to about 2017). Notes on the research overall: In an earlier analysis of 587 of the donors, 276 Gb of sequence data and 100 million or so unique TCR beta sequences from about 180 million T cells were reported. An early release covering 550 to 650 HLA-typed donors comprised about 300 gigabases of sequencing data and 85 million to 100 million unique TCR sequences. Rather than using new phenotypic data, the later analysis identified candidate immune exposures from TCR beta sequences and from how often those sequences occurred across donors. A separate validation cohort of approximately 120 different subjects was used in addition to the roughly 620-subject first cohort. Donor age, sex, ethnicity and CMV serostatus were compiled together with the repertoire data. A later genetic analysis used genome-wide SNP genotypes for about 60% of the 666 donors, treating that subset as a discovery cohort. The study profiled the T cell repertoires of hundreds of subjects by immunosequencing and related them to cytomegalovirus serostatus. High-throughput TCR immunosequencing, statistical association of individual TCRs with disease status, and machine learning were combined to predict cytomegalovirus infection status. The study aimed to test whether signatures of past pathogen exposure could be identified by cataloging public T cell receptors. Among 300 to 450 genotyped donors of the cohort, an average of approximately 250,000 unique TCR beta nucleotide sequences were sequenced per donor, roughly a sixth of them non-productive. An earlier analysis of around 640 of the donors used high-throughput TCR beta sequencing to judge whether each TCR beta V gene segment behaved as functional or pseudogenic. In a later analysis, previously published TCR beta repertoires from 550 to 700 donors were re-analyzed and high-resolution HLA genotyping was added so that TCR occurrence patterns could be studied. Both class I and class II loci were covered by HLA typing, at four-digit resolution. All discovery cohort repertoires had been generated on a single sequencing platform. Four or five DR-DQ haplotypes were handled as single units for association and clustering because linkage in the cohort was strong. The number of typed donors differed by locus: about 620-640 for A, B, C, DRB1 and DQB1; 500 to 550 for DQA1; approximately 600 for DPA1; and around 450 for DPB1. The genetic ancestry cluster associated with self-reported Caucasian donors included 80% to 90% of the roughly 400 genotyped donors. The paper's findings and limits, for the study overall: In a later genetic analysis, fewer N-insertions in productive TCRs were reported among donors in an Asian-associated ancestry cluster than the roughly 700-donor mean. The study listed 150 to 200 TCR beta chains as associated with cytomegalovirus. A group of highly shared sequence variants was considered likely to be a technical artifact of the sequencing pipeline. In a later analysis, HLA-associated TCR beta chains showed more clonal expansion and lower generation probabilities than non-associated chains that were equally common. For the cohort, immune exposure information was limited to CMV serostatus. Because HLA typing was unavailable for some donors at each locus, only the typed subset was used in association tests. In an earlier analysis of 500 to 650 of the donors, most TCR beta V segments appeared in productive rearrangements about 87% or about 30% of the time, broadly matching IMGT annotations. It was suggested by the authors that the approach could potentially be generalized to other disease states and immunological phenotypes. A further reported finding was that TCR beta sequences accurately predicted the HLA-A and HLA-B alleles for most subjects in the first cohort. In a later analysis, several top co-occurrence clusters were reported to appear linked to parvovirus B19, influenza, CMV and Epstein-Barr virus. Assigning TCR associations to individual alleles was difficult when HLA alleles, especially DR and DQ, strongly co-occurred. Because counts were too low, roughly 18 rarely observed V segments, including chromosome 9 orphons, were left out of the earlier analysis of some 600 of the donors. A few of the identified cytomegalovirus-associated TCR beta chains were confirmed in vitro to be specific for cytomegalovirus antigens. In this cohort, only TCR beta chains were sequenced, and detectable features were limited by the absence of alpha or paired-chain data. A later analysis associated about 17,000 TCR beta sequences with specific HLA alleles at a false discovery rate of 0.05. The presence/absence analyses assumed that sequencing depth was roughly uniform across donors, and that assumption may not be true. While some public TCRs were present in many individuals, most TCR sequences turned up only very rarely across donors. In a later genetic analysis, a missense DCLRE1C variant was associated with V-gene and J-gene trimming of TCR beta chains, and the association was replicated in an independent cohort. In a later analysis, the rate of TCR association differed among HLA loci, with DRB1 alleles having the most associated TCRs and HLA-C alleles having the fewest. Correlated functional status among segregating V segments might be attributable to linkage disequilibrium, but an unknown experimental factor could not be ruled out. In a later analysis, most CMV-associated TCR beta chains were found to appear HLA-restricted, with HLA associations seemingly driven largely by CMV exposure. In both the original and validation cohorts, the classifier was reported to diagnose cytomegalovirus status with high specificity and sensitivity.

The library came from the immunoSEQ multiplex PCR assay. For the multiplex PCR, a mixture combining 60 forward primers for TCR Vbeta segments and 13 reverse primers for TCR Jbeta segments was used. A multiplex PCR assay on genomic DNA amplified the CDR3 region of rearranged TCR beta genes. The Illumina HiSeq System was used to sequence the amplified TCR beta libraries as 87-base-pair reads. Turning to the authors' computational methods: In a later analysis, roughly 80 million unique TCR beta chains were counted across the 500 to 850 repertoires, and roughly 9.9 million of these chains were shared by at least two donors. A nearest-neighbor algorithm error-corrected the raw reads and collapsed the reads into unique sequences, merging closely related sequences to remove PCR and sequencing errors. V, D and J gene segments were assigned by aligning CDR3 sequences to IMGT reference sequences. Each retained sequence needed at least a six-nucleotide match to both a V gene segment and a J gene segment. Rearrangements were called productive when the CDR3 lacked stop codons and stayed in frame with V and J; all others were non-productive. CDR3 was defined by IMGT convention, running from the second conserved V-encoded cysteine to the conserved J-encoded phenylalanine. Sequences without an unambiguous match to a single V gene segment were excluded from the earlier analysis of 450 to 750 of the donors. In an earlier analysis of more than 500 of the donors, a V segment was called functional when productive rearrangements were above 56.7%, and segregating when the standard deviation between donors exceeded 5%. A statistical classification framework was built for diagnosing cytomegalovirus status from the catalog of TCR beta chain sequences. In a later analysis, V and J genes were assigned by comparing TCR nucleotide sequences against IMGT/GENE-DB human TR gene sequences. Using the TCRdist pipeline, a later analysis assigned CDR3 sequences along with most-parsimonious VDJ recombination scenarios. In a later analysis, every TCR beta chain was defined by the combination of its CDR3 amino acid sequence and its V-gene family, and reads without a unique V-gene family were dropped. In a later analysis, some 600 highly shared, low-generation-probability nucleotide sequences were removed to address suspected cross-contamination and a sequencing artifact. A later analysis calculated a clonal expansion index for each public chain from normalized within-repertoire ranks of inferred template counts. Generation probabilities in a later analysis came from a VDJ recombination model fitted to out-of-frame rearrangements, and those results were checked against IGoR. A later analysis scored TCR-TCR, TCR-HLA and TCR-CMV co-occurrence with hypergeometric tests, applying a repertoire-size bias correction to TCR pairs. False discovery rates were estimated in a later analysis by permuting HLA or CMV assignments 20 times. In a later analysis, co-occurring TCRs were grouped using DBSCAN, with TCRdist sequence similarity added in when clustering inside HLA-allele-positive subsets. For co-occurrence clustering, repertoires with fewer than 30,000 or more than 120,000 public chains were excluded, along with about five repertoires with anomalous nucleotide sharing. TCRdb retrieved this table from immuneACCESS and kept in-frame rearrangements only. Not all clones are present; in checked studies, unresolved V genes account for under half, and no reason is known for the remainder. That table is the source of V, J and clone size, and D and trimming were worked out from the DNA. A total of about 200,000 clones appear in this sample, 83% of them only once. The ten largest clones represent about 1.4% of the sample.

As regards this clone: What this receptor recognizes is not known. Per-base qualities were not stored, and no clone one base away is much larger.

The cohort was made up of hundreds of healthy bone marrow donors. Cohort members were all nominally healthy when sampled, although unrecorded immune exposures were likely present. The donor was CMV seronegative and belonged to the group of roughly 330 seronegative cohort members. Each donor provided a peripheral blood sample, and peripheral blood mononuclear cells were used for TCR beta sequencing. Genomic DNA extraction from the blood cell samples was performed with the Qiagen DNeasy Blood Extraction Kit. The TCR was taken from a girl between 5 and 17 years old in good health and CMV-seronegative. Material: PBMCs.

The DNA is as follows: TGTGCCAGCAGCAGCAACCCAACGGGAACCGGGGAGCTGTTTTTT. Protein translation: CASSSNPTGTGELFF. The chain uses TRBV7-9 and TRBJ2-2, with a weak D call of TRBD2 (5 bases match). The cysteine opens and the phenylalanine closes a CDR3 of 15 amino acids. Of the read, only the CDR3 DNA is kept; its 45 bases are in frame from base 1. The germline V gene (reference sequence) supplies CDR1 SEHNR and CDR2 FQNEAQ. The germline ends are 15 bases apart after V is trimmed by 5 bases and J by 5 bases.